Listed below are T cell receptor beta chains from one sample, sequenced in a study of HIV-infected patients and healthy controls. Each CDR3 protein gets one entry after TCRdb re-called the 5' RACE reads with MiXCR. The sample holds roughly 20,000 distinct CDR3 sequences, 10% seen once. The sequenced material came from blood. The receptor source for this set is an adult in good health. CDR3s leave out the opening cysteine and the closing phenylalanine or tryptophan. Size values are once, few and many counts, or a class for expanded clones, and some rows have none.

v_gene	j_gene	abundance	CDR3aa
TRBV18	TRBJ2-3	few	ASSPTNPTDTQY
TRBV19	TRBJ2-7	many	ASTPTGGTYEQY
TRBV12-3/TRBV12-4	TRBJ2-2	many	ASSSYSHAGELF
TRBV29-1	TRBJ1-2	.	SVEWTNYGYT
TRBV6-6	TRBJ2-5	many	ASTSASGEETQY
TRBV3-1	TRBJ2-1	many	ASSQGGDYQF
TRBV20-1	TRBJ2-5	.	SARTGGWISEETQY
TRBV5-8	TRBJ2-1	.	ASSSIRTSGRYNEQF
TRBV5-1	TRBJ2-3	many	ASSGLAGDGTDTQY
TRBV7-9	TRBJ2-7	many	ASRGLAGGSYEQY
TRBV5-4	TRBJ2-7	many	ASSLAVGVGPYEQY